This is a list of T cell receptor beta chains from one sample in a study of early T cells in non-severe SARS-CoV-2 infection. MiXCR, applied by TCRdb to the 5' RACE reads, yields one record per CDR3 protein. The top ten hold about 7% of the sample, which has roughly 50,000 distinct CDR3 sequences, 6.2% seen once. Sequenced material: whole blood, taken at baseline. The receptors come from an adult who was a healthcare worker with PCR-confirmed SARS-CoV-2 infection or an uninfected control (not recorded which). Each CDR3 is given with its conserved first and last residue. A D gene is named only where the DNA matches it firmly. Clone size is shown for a subset of rows, as once, few, many or a class of expanded clone.

d_gene,abundance,v_gene,j_gene,CDR3nt,CDR3aa
NA,many,TRBV6-6,TRBJ2-7,TGTGCCAGCAGTGCAGGGGCCTCCTACGAGCAGTACTTC,CASSAGASYEQYF
NA,NA,TRBV20-1,TRBJ2-7,TGCAGTGCTAAACAGGGCTACGAGCAGTACTTC,CSAKQGYEQYF
NA,many,TRBV27,TRBJ2-2,TGTGCCAGCAGTTTATCGGGACACCTAACCGGGGAGCTGTTTTTT,CASSLSGHLTGELFF
TRBD2,few,TRBV5-4,TRBJ2-7,TGTGCCAGCAGCTTGGAAACTAGCGGAGGGTACGAGCAGTACTTC,CASSLETSGGYEQYF
NA,NA,TRBV28,TRBJ2-7,TGTGCCAGCAGGCCGCAGCTCGGGGGGCCCCTCTACGAGCAGTACTTC,CASRPQLGGPLYEQYF
NA,few,TRBV29-1,TRBJ2-3,TGCAGCGTTGATGAGGGAAGCACAGATACGCAGTATTTT,CSVDEGSTDTQYF
NA,few,TRBV11-1,TRBJ1-1,TGTGCCAGCAGCTTTAAGTCTGAAGCTTTCTTT,CASSFKSEAFF
NA,medium-sized,TRBV27,TRBJ2-1,TGTGCCAGCAGTTTAGCGGCTTCCTACAATGAGCAGTTCTTC,CASSLAASYNEQFF
TRBD1,NA,TRBV7-3,TRBJ2-2,TGTGCCAGCAGCTCGACAGGGAGAGACACCGGGGAGCTGTTTTTT,CASSSTGRDTGELFF
NA,many,TRBV12-5,TRBJ2-1,TGTGCTAGTGGTATGGGTGATGAGCAGTTCTTC,CASGMGDEQFF
NA,many,TRBV10-3,TRBJ1-5,TGTGCCATAAGACAGGACAATCAGCCCCAGCATTTT,CAIRQDNQPQHF
NA,NA,TRBV12-3/TRBV12-4,TRBJ1-5,TGTGCCAGCAGCAGAAATAGCAATCAGCCCCAGCATTTT,CASSRNSNQPQHF
NA,few,TRBV27,TRBJ1-5,TGTGCCAGCAGTCTTACCGGGACATGGGGTACTCAGCCCCAGCATTTT,CASSLTGTWGTQPQHF
TRBD2,NA,TRBV20-1,TRBJ2-7,TGCAGTGCTACTGCGTCAGAGACGATTAGCGGGAGGGCTTTCTCCTACGAGCAGTACTTC,CSATASETISGRAFSYEQYF
NA,many,TRBV28,TRBJ2-5,TGTGCCAGCAGGTCGGAAGAGACCCAGTACTTC,CASRSEETQYF
TRBD2,few,TRBV10-2,TRBJ2-3,TGCGCCACCCTTAGCGGGAGTGGCACAGATACGCAGTATTTT,CATLSGSGTDTQYF
NA,few,TRBV20-1,TRBJ2-3,TGCAGTGCTAGAGATAGGCTTCAGCGAGATACGCAGTATTTT,CSARDRLQRDTQYF
NA,many,TRBV9,TRBJ1-3,TGTGCCAGCAGCTCCCCCTTGGCAGCGACTTCTGGAAACACCATATATTTT,CASSSPLAATSGNTIYF
NA,few,TRBV28,TRBJ2-1,TGTGCCGTACAGGCTAACTCCTACAATGAGCAGTTCTTC,CAVQANSYNEQFF
NA,few,TRBV7-9,TRBJ2-3,TGTGCCAGCAGCTCCCGACGGGACTTCGCTGATACGCAGTATTTT,CASSSRRDFADTQYF
NA,NA,TRBV19,TRBJ2-2,TGTGCCAGTACCCACCCGGGGGAGTATAGCACCGGGGAGCTGTTTTTT,CASTHPGEYSTGELFF
NA,NA,TRBV11-3,TRBJ2-1,TGTGCCAGCAGCTTAGATGTTGGACGGAATGAGCAGTTCTTC,CASSLDVGRNEQFF
NA,NA,TRBV2,TRBJ1-2,TGTGCCAGCAGTGAAGAGACAGCTAACTATGGCTACACCTTC,CASSEETANYGYTF
NA,NA,TRBV19,TRBJ2-3,TGTGCCAGCTTAGGGGGAGGGCCGGGACCAACTACAGATACGCAGTATTTT,CASLGGGPGPTTDTQYF
NA,many,TRBV24-1,TRBJ1-2,TGTGCCACCAGTGATTTGCAACGGCACGGCTACACCTTC,CATSDLQRHGYTF
NA,many,TRBV29-1,TRBJ1-2,TGCAGCGTTGAGGATGGACTTGGACGGGGGCAGAATGGCTACACCTTC,CSVEDGLGRGQNGYTF
NA,few,TRBV21-1,TRBJ2-2,TGTGCCAGCAGCAAAGAGGGGGGAGAGAACACCGGGGAGCTGTTTTTT,CASSKEGGENTGELFF
NA,few,TRBV21-1,TRBJ1-1,TGTGCCAGCAGCAACTCAGGGACAGGGCTGCTGAACACTGAAGCTTTCTTT,CASSNSGTGLLNTEAFF
NA,many,TRBV11-2,TRBJ1-1,TGTGCCAGCAGCTTAGGGGTCCAGGGCGCTTTCTTT,CASSLGVQGAFF